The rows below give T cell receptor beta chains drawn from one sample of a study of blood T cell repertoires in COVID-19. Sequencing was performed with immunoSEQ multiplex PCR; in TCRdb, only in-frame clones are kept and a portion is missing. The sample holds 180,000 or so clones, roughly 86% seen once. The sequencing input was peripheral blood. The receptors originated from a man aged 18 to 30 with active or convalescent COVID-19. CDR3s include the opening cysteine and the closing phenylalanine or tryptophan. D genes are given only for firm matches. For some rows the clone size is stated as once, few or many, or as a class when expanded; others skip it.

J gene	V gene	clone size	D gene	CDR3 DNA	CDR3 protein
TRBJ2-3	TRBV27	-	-	TGTGCCAGCAGCCCCCAGGGTGCAGATACGCAGTATTTT	CASSPQGADTQYF
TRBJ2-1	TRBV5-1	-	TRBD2	TGCGCCAGCAGCTCGGGACTAGCGGGAGGATCTGAGCAGTTCTTC	CASSSGLAGGSEQFF
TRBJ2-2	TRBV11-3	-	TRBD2	TGTGCCAGCAGCTTGGGCGGGAGTGACACCGGGGAGCTGTTTTTT	CASSLGGSDTGELFF
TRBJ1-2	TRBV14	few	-	TGTGCCAGCAGCCAAGAGAGGGTGAGATCTGGCTACACCTTC	CASSQERVRSGYTF
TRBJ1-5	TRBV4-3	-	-	TGCGCCAGCAGCCATCGACATGGTGAAAGCAATCAGCCCCAGCATTTT	CASSHRHGESNQPQHF
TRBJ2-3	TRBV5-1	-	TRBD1	TGCGCCAGCAGCTTGGTGGACAGGTCCACAGATACGCAGTATTTT	CASSLVDRSTDTQYF
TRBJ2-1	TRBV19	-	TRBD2	TGTGCCAGTAGTATTGCGGGGGGGGGACCCTACAATGAGCAGTTCTTC	CASSIAGGGPYNEQFF
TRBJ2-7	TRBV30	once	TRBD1	TGTGCCTGGAGTGTAGGGACAGTGAACTACGAGCAGTACTTC	CAWSVGTVNYEQYF
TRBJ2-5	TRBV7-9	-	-	TGTGCCAGCAGCTTAGTGGGCGGGGAGACCCAGTACTTC	CASSLVGGETQYF
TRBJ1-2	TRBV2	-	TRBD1	TGTGCCAGCAGACCTGACAGGGGAAGAGGGGATGGCTACACCTTC	CASRPDRGRGDGYTF
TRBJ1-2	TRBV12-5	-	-	TGTGCTAGTGCCCAAAGCGGGGCGAACTATGGCTACACCTTC	CASAQSGANYGYTF
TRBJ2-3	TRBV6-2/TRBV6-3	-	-	TGTGCCAGCAGTTACGAGCGCGGACTTAGCACAGATACGCAGTATTTT	CASSYERGLSTDTQYF
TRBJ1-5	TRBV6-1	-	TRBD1	TGTGCCAGCAGTGACCACAGGGGTAGTTGGCAGCCCCAGCATTTT	CASSDHRGSWQPQHF
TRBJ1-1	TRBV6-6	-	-	TGTGCCAGCAGAAAAGACAGGAACCCTGAAGCTTTCTTT	CASRKDRNPEAFF
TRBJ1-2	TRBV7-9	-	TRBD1	TGTGCCAGCAGCTCCTGGGACAGGAGGCAGTATGGCTACACCTTC	CASSSWDRRQYGYTF